This TCR beta chain emerged from a study of radiotherapy plus CTLA-4 blockade in lung cancer. Data came from immunoSEQ multiplex PCR; TCRdb stores just in-frame clones and leaves some out. The table records over 85,000 clones, roughly 79% of them present only once. Trimming left V 5 bases short and J 2 bases short, with 12 bases between. This CDR3 region has 14 residues. Germline-derived CDR1 and CDR2 are SGHTA and FQGNSA. This clonotype was obtained from a human donor with non-small cell lung cancer who had a partial response to radiotherapy plus ipilimumab. Some clones in this sample may be carry-over from other donors' samples. This chain uses TRBV7-2 with TRBJ1-1; D not resolved. The sequencing used peripheral blood, collected from a patient treated with radiotherapy plus ipilimumab. The CDR3 DNA reads TGTGCCAGCAGCCTTACGTCACAAAACACTGAAGCTTTCTTT. It specifies CASSLTSQNTEAFF.